A selection of T cell receptor beta chains follows, all from one sample in a study of blood T cell repertoires in COVID-19. Generated by immunoSEQ multiplex PCR, the TCRdb table keeps only in-frame clones and is missing some. The sample lists fewer than 75,000 clones; roughly 89% were seen once. Sequencing used peripheral blood. These receptors came from a man aged 55 to 70 with acute or convalescent COVID-19. Both conserved end residues are part of each CDR3. Each record gives: D gene, J gene, V gene, clone size, CDR3 DNA, CDR3 protein. The D gene is left open where the match is weak. The size entry is marked missing in some rows and otherwise reads once, few, many or a size class.

>.|TRBJ1-2|TRBV19|.
TGTGCCAGTAGCCCGCGGGAGTACTATGGCTACACCTTC
CASSPREYYGYTF
>.|TRBJ2-2|TRBV5-1|.
TGCGCCAGCAGCTTGAACAGCCTAAACACCGGGGAGCTGTTTTTT
CASSLNSLNTGELFF
>.|TRBJ2-3|TRBV7-9|few
TGTGCCAGCAGCCTAGGGGCTCGCACAGATACGCAGTATTTT
CASSLGARTDTQYF
>.|TRBJ1-2|TRBV6-5|.
TGTGCCAGCAGTTACAAGGAGTTTAACTATGGCTACACCTTC
CASSYKEFNYGYTF
>.|TRBJ2-7|TRBV11-2|.
TGTGCCAGCAGCTCAACCTCTGCTGGGCACGAGCAGTACTTC
CASSSTSAGHEQYF
>.|TRBJ1-5|TRBV19|.
TGTGCCAGTAGCCCCGGACAAAGCAATCAGCCCCAGCATTTT
CASSPGQSNQPQHF
>TRBD1|TRBJ1-1|TRBV30|once
TGTGCCTGGAGTGTACGCTCCGGACAGGGGAATACCGTGAACACTGAAGCTTTCTTT
CAWSVRSGQGNTVNTEAFF
>TRBD1|TRBJ1-2|TRBV7-9|.
TGTGCCAGCAGCTTAGGGGCCTGGGACAGGGGAGGCTACACCTTC
CASSLGAWDRGGYTF
>.|TRBJ2-3|TRBV10-3|.
TGTGCCATCAGTGAACAGGGCAGAAAAGGCACAGATACGCAGTATTTT
CAISEQGRKGTDTQYF
>.|TRBJ2-2|TRBV6-5|.
TGTGCCAGCAGTCTCGGACAGAACACCGGGGAGCTGTTTTTT
CASSLGQNTGELFF
>.|TRBJ2-7|TRBV5-1|once
TGCGCCAGCAGCTTGGCCGTTCTCGACGAGCAGTACTTC
CASSLAVLDEQYF
>.|TRBJ2-2|TRBV7-9|.
TGTGCCAGCCCTGGCGGGCTGGACGGGGAGCTGTTTTTT
CASPGGLDGELFF
>.|TRBJ1-1|TRBV2|.
TGTGCCAGCAGTGAAGGAGGGAGCACTGAAGCTTTCTTT
CASSEGGSTEAFF
>.|TRBJ1-3|TRBV5-1|.
TGCGCCAGCAGCTTCGAGGCAGGACTCTCTGGAAACACCATATATTTT
CASSFEAGLSGNTIYF
>.|TRBJ2-7|TRBV6-6|.
TGTGCCACCCAACGCGACAGTCTCTCCTACGAGCAGTACTTC
CATQRDSLSYEQYF
>.|TRBJ1-1|TRBV20-1|.
TGCAGTGCTAGTGAGGCGGGGGGTTCTGAAGCTTTCTTT
CSASEAGGSEAFF
>.|TRBJ1-3|TRBV18|.
TGTGCCAGCTCACCCTCCCGTGGAAACACCATATATTTT
CASSPSRGNTIYF
>.|TRBJ1-2|TRBV19|once
TGTGCCAGTAGTATAATCAGACCGTCGGGGAGGGACTATGGCTACACCTTC
CASSIIRPSGRDYGYTF
>TRBD1|TRBJ1-2|TRBV7-8|.
TGTGCCAGCAGCGTTGACAGGGGGCGGAATGGCTACACCTTC
CASSVDRGRNGYTF
>.|TRBJ1-3|TRBV19|.
TGTGCCAGTAGCTCTGTCTACTTCGGGAACACCATATATTTT
CASSSVYFGNTIYF
>TRBD1|TRBJ2-3|TRBV24-1|once
TGTGCCACCAGTGATGGCAGGGGGAAAGATACGCAGTATTTT
CATSDGRGKDTQYF
>.|TRBJ1-2|TRBV3-1/TRBV3-2|.
TGTGCCAGCAGCCAAGGCAGGCACTTTAACTATGGCTACACCTTC
CASSQGRHFNYGYTF
>TRBD1|TRBJ1-6|TRBV30|.
TGTGCCTGGAGTGTACAGGGGGGTAATTCACCCCTCCACTTT
CAWSVQGGNSPLHF
>TRBD1|TRBJ2-7|TRBV5-1|.
TGCGCCAGCAGCTCGCCCGGGACAGGGTCTAGTGAGCAGTACTTC
CASSSPGTGSSEQYF
>TRBD1|TRBJ2-5|TRBV24-1|.
TGTGCCACCAGTGATCCCGGGACAGGGGCCGGGGAGACCCAGTACTTC
CATSDPGTGAGETQYF
>TRBD1|TRBJ2-2|TRBV2|.
TGTGCCAGCAGCCCGGGACAGTGGAACACCGGGGAGCTGTTTTTT
CASSPGQWNTGELFF
>.|TRBJ1-1|TRBV6-5|.
TGTGCCAGCAGTTACAACAGACAACTGAACACTGAAGCTTTCTTT
CASSYNRQLNTEAFF
>TRBD1|TRBJ1-5|TRBV3-1/TRBV3-2|.
TGTGCCAGCAGCCAAGATAGTAGACAGGGAATAAGGCAGCCCCAGCATTTT
CASSQDSRQGIRQPQHF
>TRBD1|TRBJ1-5|TRBV12-5|.
TGTGCTAGTGGTTTGGGGACCCTCCTGGACAGGGACGATCAGCCCCAGCATTTT
CASGLGTLLDRDDQPQHF
>.|TRBJ1-1|TRBV7-9|few
TGTGCCAGCAGCTCCTGGAGCGGGAGGGAGAACACTGAAGCTTTCTTT
CASSSWSGRENTEAFF
>TRBD2|TRBJ2-1|TRBV3-1/TRBV3-2|.
TGTGCCAGCAGCCAAGGACCAGGGAGGGATGAGCAGTTCTTC
CASSQGPGRDEQFF
>.|TRBJ1-5|TRBV6-5|once
TGTGCCAGCAGTCGGGGGGGAGGGAGCAATCAGCCCCAGCATTTT
CASSRGGGSNQPQHF
>TRBD1|TRBJ1-4|TRBV5-8|.
TGTGCCAGCAGCTTGGGGACAGGGACCCTTAATGAAAAACTGTTTTTT
CASSLGTGTLNEKLFF
>TRBD1|TRBJ2-1|TRBV28|.
TGTGCCAGCAACACAAATCCGGGACAGGGTAACAATGAGCAGTTCTTC
CASNTNPGQGNNEQFF
>.|TRBJ1-6|TRBV6-5|.
TGTGCCAGCACGCGGGACTTCTCACCCCTCCACTTT
CASTRDFSPLHF
>.|TRBJ1-1|TRBV27|.
TGTGCCAGCTCCTGGGGAGGGACGGGTACTGAAGCTTTCTTT
CASSWGGTGTEAFF
>TRBD2|TRBJ2-7|TRBV18|.
TGTGCCAGCTCACCACCAATCCGCGGGAGCTCCTACGAGCAGTACTTC
CASSPPIRGSSYEQYF
>.|TRBJ1-6|TRBV7-9|.
TGTGCCAGCAGCTTAAGCAGGTCTGATTCACCCCTCCACTTT
CASSLSRSDSPLHF
>TRBD1|TRBJ2-7|TRBV19|.
TGTGCCAGTAGTATAGAAGGGACAGGGGGCTCCCACGAGCAGTACTTC
CASSIEGTGGSHEQYF
>.|TRBJ1-2|TRBV9|.
TGTGCCAGCAGCGTAGAACCAGGGGTGAGAGGCTACACCTTC
CASSVEPGVRGYTF
>.|TRBJ2-5|TRBV13|.
TGTGCCAGCAGCCAACAGAGACAAGAGACCCAGTACTTC
CASSQQRQETQYF
>TRBD1|TRBJ1-4|TRBV5-6|.
TGTGCCAGCAGCTTGGAGGGGGCTGGTGAAAAACTGTTTTTT
CASSLEGAGEKLFF
>TRBD1|TRBJ2-7|TRBV13|once
TGTGCCAGCAGCTTAGGTCAGGGACAGGGGGTCCTCTCCTACGAGCAGTACTTC
CASSLGQGQGVLSYEQYF
>TRBD1|TRBJ2-7|TRBV3-1/TRBV3-2|few
TGTGCCAGCCCCTCTATGATCCGGGACAGGGGGCAAGAGCAGTACTTC
CASPSMIRDRGQEQYF
>.|TRBJ1-2|TRBV6-5|.
TGTGCCAGCAGTTACTCGCCAGGGATTAACTATGGCTACACCTTC
CASSYSPGINYGYTF
>.|TRBJ2-2|TRBV4-2|few
TGTGCCAGCAGTCCTATCGGAGTAGCGGCGAACACCGGGGAGCTGTTTTTT
CASSPIGVAANTGELFF
>TRBD1|TRBJ2-1|TRBV24-1|.
TGTGCCACCAGTGGTCGGGACAGCTACAATGAGCAGTTCTTC
CATSGRDSYNEQFF
>TRBD1|TRBJ1-6|TRBV25-1|.
TGTGCCAGCAGTGCGGCGGGACAGACGAATTCACCCCTCCACTTT
CASSAAGQTNSPLHF
>TRBD1|TRBJ1-3|TRBV18|.
TGTGCCAGCTCATTCGGGACAGGATTTCTCTCTGGAAACACCATATATTTT
CASSFGTGFLSGNTIYF
>TRBD1|TRBJ1-3|TRBV7-3|.
TGTGCCAGCAGCTCCTCGACAGGGGGAAACACCATATATTTT
CASSSSTGGNTIYF
>.|TRBJ1-1|TRBV12-2|.
TGTGCAAGTCGCTTAGGAGAGGAGACCATGAACACTGAAGCTTTCTTT
CASRLGEETMNTEAFF
>.|TRBJ2-5|TRBV12-5|.
TGTGCTAGTGGTTTGCCAACCCGCGGAGCCCAAGAGACCCAGTACTTC
CASGLPTRGAQETQYF
>.|TRBJ1-5|TRBV7-2|.
TGTGCCAGCAGCTTATCAGGGTCGGGCAATCAGCCCCAGCATTTT
CASSLSGSGNQPQHF
>.|TRBJ2-2|TRBV19|.
TGTGCCAGTACCACCCGGTCAGGGAACACCGGGGAGCTGTTTTTT
CASTTRSGNTGELFF